This paragraph reports one T cell receptor beta chain. Its specificity is not known. These data come from a study of T cell repertoires in cytomegalovirus infection. Study summary: Shared public TCR beta signatures pointed to both CMV infection and a matching HLA type. Study findings and constraints: The ex vivo response was dominated by HLA-C-restricted CMV-specific TCR beta clonotypes.

CDR1 is MNHEY and CDR2 is SMNVEV in the germline V gene (reference sequence). V dropped 6 bases and J dropped 2; count of bases not matched to a gene: 3. The CDR3 runs to 14 residues. TCRdb re-derived calls from the reads in MiXCR, one entry per CDR3 protein. The repertoire has 300,000 to 450,000 distinct CDR3 sequences, about a sixth of them found once; the top ten carry around 8.6%. This rearrangement joins TRBV27 to TRBJ2-3; 9 nucleotides line up with TRBD2. This TCR derives from a human donor in good health (CMV status not recorded). Some clones in this sample may be carry-over from other donors' samples. Sequenced sample: PBMCs. The CDR3 here is CASRRTSVTDTQYF. CDR3 DNA: TGTGCCAGCAGACGGACTAGCGTCACAGATACGCAGTATTTT.